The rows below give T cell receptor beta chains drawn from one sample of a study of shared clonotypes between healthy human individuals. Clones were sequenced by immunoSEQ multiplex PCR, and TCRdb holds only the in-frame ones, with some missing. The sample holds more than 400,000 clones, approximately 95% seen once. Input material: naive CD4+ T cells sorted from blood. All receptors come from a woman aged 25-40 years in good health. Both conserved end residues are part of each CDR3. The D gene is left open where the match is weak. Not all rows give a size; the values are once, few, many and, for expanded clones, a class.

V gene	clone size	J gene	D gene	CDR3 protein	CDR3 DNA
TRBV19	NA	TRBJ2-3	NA	CASSITGIRSDTQYF	TGTGCCAGTAGTATCACAGGGATACGCTCAGATACGCAGTATTTT
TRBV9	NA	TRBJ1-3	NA	CASSAAGASSGNTIYF	TGTGCCAGCAGCGCCGCAGGAGCTTCCTCTGGAAACACCATATATTTT
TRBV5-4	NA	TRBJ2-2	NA	CASKSQAESPGELFF	TGTGCCAGCAAGAGCCAAGCGGAGTCTCCTGGGGAGCTGTTTTTT
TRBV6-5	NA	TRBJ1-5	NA	CASSYSRLGNQPQHF	TGTGCCAGCAGTTACTCCAGACTTGGCAATCAGCCCCAGCATTTT
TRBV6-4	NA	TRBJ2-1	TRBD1	CASSDWGTEPYNEQFF	TGTGCCAGCAGTGACTGGGGGACAGAACCTTACAATGAGCAGTTCTTC
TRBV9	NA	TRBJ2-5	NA	CASRRGPNQETQYF	TGTGCCAGCAGGAGAGGGCCGAACCAAGAGACCCAGTACTTC
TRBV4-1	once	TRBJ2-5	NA	CASSQVGVQQETQYF	TGCGCCAGCAGCCAAGTTGGAGTACAGCAAGAGACCCAGTACTTC
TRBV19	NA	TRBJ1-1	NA	CASSFRTDNTEAFF	TGTGCCAGTAGTTTCCGGACAGACAACACTGAAGCTTTCTTT
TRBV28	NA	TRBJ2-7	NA	CASSTAGADYEQYF	TGTGCCAGCAGTACGGCGGGCGCTGACTACGAGCAGTACTTC
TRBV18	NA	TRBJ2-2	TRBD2	CASSPRRESNTGELFF	TGTGCCAGCTCACCACGGCGGGAGAGCAACACCGGGGAGCTGTTTTTT
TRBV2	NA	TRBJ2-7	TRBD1	CASSPKPGQLYEQYF	TGTGCCAGCAGTCCTAAACCGGGACAGTTATACGAGCAGTACTTC
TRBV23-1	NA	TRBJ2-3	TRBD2	CASSRNTSVYSTDTQYF	TGCGCCAGCAGTCGCAATACTAGCGTGTATAGCACAGATACGCAGTATTTT
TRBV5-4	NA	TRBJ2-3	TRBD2	CASSFAGDTDTQYF	TGTGCCAGCAGCTTCGCGGGAGACACAGATACGCAGTATTTT
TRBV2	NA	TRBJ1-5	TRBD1	CASGGRGRSQPQHF	TGTGCCTCGGGGGGCAGGGGGCGAAGTCAGCCCCAGCATTTT
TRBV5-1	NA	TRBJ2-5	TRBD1	CASSLVTGQETQYF	TGCGCCAGCAGCTTGGTGACAGGGCAAGAGACCCAGTACTTC
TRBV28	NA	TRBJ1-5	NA	CASSGRTPDNQPQHF	TGTGCCAGCAGTGGGCGGACACCCGACAATCAGCCCCAGCATTTT
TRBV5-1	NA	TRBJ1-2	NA	CASSFKGDGYTF	TGCGCCAGCAGCTTTAAGGGCGATGGCTACACCTTC
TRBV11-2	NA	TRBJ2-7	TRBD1	CASSGGTGIYEQYF	TGTGCCAGCAGCGGAGGGACAGGAATCTACGAGCAGTACTTC
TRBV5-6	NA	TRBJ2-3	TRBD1	CASSLQGARTDTQYF	TGTGCCAGCAGCTTGCAGGGGGCGAGGACAGATACGCAGTATTTT
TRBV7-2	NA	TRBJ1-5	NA	CASSPPNSQPQHF	TGTGCCAGCAGCCCCCCCAATTCTCAGCCCCAGCATTTT
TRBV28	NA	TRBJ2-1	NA	CASSLLGIGFF	TGTGCCAGCAGTCTTTTGGGAATCGGGTTCTTC
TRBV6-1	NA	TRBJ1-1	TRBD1	CASSEVPGGKTEAFF	TGTGCCAGCAGTGAAGTCCCAGGGGGGAAAACTGAAGCTTTCTTT
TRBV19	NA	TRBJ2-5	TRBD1	CASSGDRGETQYF	TGTGCCAGTAGTGGGGACAGAGGGGAGACCCAGTACTTC
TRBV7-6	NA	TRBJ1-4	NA	CASSYRAEGKLFF	TGTGCCAGCAGCTACAGGGCGGAGGGAAAACTGTTTTTT
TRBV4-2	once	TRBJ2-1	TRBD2	CASSRGTSGSYYNEQFF	TGTGCCAGCAGCCGAGGGACTAGCGGGAGTTATTACAATGAGCAGTTCTTC
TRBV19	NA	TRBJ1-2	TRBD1	CASRDRNYGYTF	TGTGCCAGTAGGGACAGGAACTATGGCTACACCTTC
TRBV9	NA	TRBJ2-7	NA	CASSVGLTYEQYF	TGTGCCAGCAGCGTAGGACTGACCTACGAGCAGTACTTC
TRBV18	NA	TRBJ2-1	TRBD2	CASSPTSGSYNEQFF	TGTGCCAGCTCGCCGACTAGCGGGAGCTACAATGAGCAGTTCTTC
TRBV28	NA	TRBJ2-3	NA	CASSLDLTTQYF	TGTGCCAGCAGTCTGGACCTCACAACGCAGTATTTT
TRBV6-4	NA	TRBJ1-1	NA	CASSDRGGATEAFF	TGTGCCAGCAGTGACAGGGGAGGAGCCACTGAAGCTTTCTTT
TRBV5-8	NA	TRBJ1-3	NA	CASRDRARGNTIYF	TGTGCCAGCCGTGACAGAGCTAGAGGAAACACCATATATTTT
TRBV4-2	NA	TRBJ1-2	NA	CASSQDWTRDDYGYTF	TGTGCCAGCAGCCAAGATTGGACAAGGGATGACTATGGCTACACCTTC
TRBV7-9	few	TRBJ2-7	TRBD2	CASSDRLARQYF	TGTGCCAGCAGCGACCGACTAGCCAGACAGTACTTC
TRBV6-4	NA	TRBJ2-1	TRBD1	CASSMEGQGVSYNEQFF	TGTGCCAGCAGTATGGAAGGACAGGGGGTTTCCTACAATGAGCAGTTCTTC
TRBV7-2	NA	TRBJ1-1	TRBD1	CASSPRTGAGSEAFF	TGTGCCAGCAGCCCTAGGACAGGGGCGGGGTCTGAAGCTTTCTTT
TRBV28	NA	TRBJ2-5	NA	CASRKSYQETQYF	TGTGCCAGCAGAAAGAGTTACCAAGAGACCCAGTACTTC
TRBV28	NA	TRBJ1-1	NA	CASSLEAEAFF	TGTGCCAGCAGCCTGGAGGCTGAAGCTTTCTTT
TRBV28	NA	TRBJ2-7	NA	CASSLITRQYF	TGTGCCAGCAGTTTAATTACGAGGCAGTACTTC
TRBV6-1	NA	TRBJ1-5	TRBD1	CASSRQGLIQPQHF	TGTGCCAGCAGTCGACAGGGTTTGATTCAGCCCCAGCATTTT
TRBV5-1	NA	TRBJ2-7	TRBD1	CASSPPGQGLYEQYF	TGCGCCAGCAGCCCCCCGGGACAGGGGTTGTACGAGCAGTACTTC
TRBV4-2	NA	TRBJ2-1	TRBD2	CASSQDVAGGPANEQFF	TGTGCCAGCAGCCAAGATGTTGCGGGAGGGCCGGCCAATGAGCAGTTCTTC
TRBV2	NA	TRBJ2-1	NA	CASSEAVYNEQFF	TGTGCCAGCAGTGAAGCGGTATACAATGAGCAGTTCTTC
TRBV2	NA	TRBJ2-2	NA	CASIYRLAVNTGELFF	TGTGCCAGCATATACCGGTTAGCGGTGAACACCGGGGAGCTGTTTTTT
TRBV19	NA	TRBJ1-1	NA	CASQWGNSGTFMNTEAFF	TGTGCCAGTCAATGGGGGAACTCAGGGACCTTCATGAACACTGAAGCTTTCTTT
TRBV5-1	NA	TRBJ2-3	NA	CASSLDLRVAPDTQYF	TGCGCCAGCAGCTTAGATCTCAGGGTAGCCCCAGATACGCAGTATTTT
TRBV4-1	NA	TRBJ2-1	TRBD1	CASSQATGTGGNEQFF	TGCGCCAGCAGCCAAGCGACCGGGACAGGGGGCAATGAGCAGTTCTTC
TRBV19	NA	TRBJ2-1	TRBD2	CASSIIRTSGSGNEQFF	TGTGCCAGTAGTATTATTCGGACTAGCGGGAGCGGTAATGAGCAGTTCTTC
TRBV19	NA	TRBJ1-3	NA	CASSIQTRSGNTIYF	TGTGCCAGTAGTATCCAGACCCGCTCTGGAAACACCATATATTTT
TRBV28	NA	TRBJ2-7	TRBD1	CASSLRGTGIHEQYF	TGTGCCAGCAGTTTAAGAGGGACAGGGATCCACGAGCAGTACTTC
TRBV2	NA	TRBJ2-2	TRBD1	CASRTQGDTGELFF	TGTGCCAGCAGAACCCAGGGGGACACCGGGGAGCTGTTTTTT
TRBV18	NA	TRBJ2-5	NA	CASSPPTTETQYF	TGTGCCAGCTCACCACCCACGACGGAGACCCAGTACTTC
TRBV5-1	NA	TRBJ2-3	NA	CASLKGPPGGADTQYF	TGCGCCAGCTTAAAAGGGCCTCCGGGGGGCGCAGATACGCAGTATTTT
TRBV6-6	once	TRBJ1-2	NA	CASRPDSPNYGYTF	TGTGCCAGCAGACCAGACAGTCCTAACTATGGCTACACCTTC
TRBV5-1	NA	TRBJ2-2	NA	CASSLEVERRYTGELFF	TGCGCCAGCAGCTTGGAAGTGGAGCGGAGATACACCGGGGAGCTGTTTTTT
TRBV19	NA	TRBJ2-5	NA	CASSIQQQETQYF	TGTGCCAGTAGTATTCAACAGCAAGAGACCCAGTACTTC